This T cell receptor (beta chain) was documented in a study of glioma-infiltrating T cells after dendritic cell vaccination. The CDR3 contains 14 residues. Trimming cost V 8 bases and J 1 base; bases outside gene matches: 3. Per germline, CDR1 MGHDK and CDR2 SYGVNS. Indicated time point: after dendritic cell vaccination, including at tumor progression/relapse. Using immunoSEQ multiplex PCR, the repertoire was profiled, and TCRdb retains in-frame clones only, with some absent. The repertoire holds about 110,000 clones, with around 91% as singletons. This chain connects TRBV25-1 to TRBJ2-2; 8 nucleotides line up with TRBD1. Sequenced material: blood, taken after dendritic cell vaccination. This TCR derives from a human donor with glioblastoma. This chain's CDR3 is CASLGTGNTGELFF. CDR3 nucleotides: TGTGCCAGCTTGGGGACAGGGAACACCGGGGAGCTGTTTTTT.